This T cell receptor (beta chain) emerged from a study of beta chain features in type 1 diabetes. Study-wide points: Among all four CD4+ subsets, Type 1 diabetes patients had TCRB CDR3s that were moderately but significantly shorter. In type 1 diabetes patients, VDJ junctions had fewer insertions; deletions at these junctions were more frequent. Over-representation of high TCR-expressing cells was a possible consequence of cDNA sequencing.

Concerning this clone itself: The antigen remains unidentified.

The CDR3 runs 15 residues. Trimming stripped 5 bases from V and 2 bases from J, with 17 bases between. Germline CDR1 reads SQVTM; CDR2 reads ANQGSEA. Expressed TCRB transcripts were sequenced, since all the RNA that had been isolated was reverse transcribed. Sequencing produced, on average, roughly 1 million reads for the stem cell-like memory T cell samples. The protocol was immunoSEQ multiplex PCR, while the TCRdb copy is restricted to in-frame clones and leaves out a portion. The sample consists of around 15,000 clones, around 77% of them appearing once. The authors obtained over 95% purity in all sorted populations.

This clonotype originated in a woman aged 18-29 years with type 1 diabetes. The rearrangement joins TRBV29-1 to TRBJ2-3; D unclear. Sequencing was done on a sample of stem cell memory CD4+ T cells from blood. The CDR3 nucleotides are TGCAGCGTTCAGACGACAAGAAAGGTCACAGATACGCAGTATTTT. Its translation is CSVQTTRKVTDTQYF.